Each of the 24 T cell receptor beta chains below was sequenced from the same sample in a study of blood T cell repertoires in COVID-19. Repertoires were generated with immunoSEQ multiplex PCR, while TCRdb's copy carries only in-frame clones and drops some. Among approximately 300,000 clones listed, about 92% were seen once. Specimen: PBMCs or T cells enriched from blood (not recorded which). All receptors derive from a woman aged 30 to 39 who had recovered from COVID-19.

J is TRBJ1-2 and V is TRBV4-3; D is possibly TRBD1 (6 bases). This CDR3 region has 14 residues. Trimming took off 4 bases at V and 2 bases at J, with 11 bases between the two ends. Germline CDR1 is LGHNA and CDR2 is YSLEER. In DNA form, the CDR3 reads TGCGCCAGCAGCCCGTCACAGGGAAACTATGGCTACACCTTC. Translation gives CASSPSQGNYGYTF.

The CDR3 DNA follows: TGTGCCAGCAGGTCTCAAGCAGGGGGGAATACATACGAGCAGTACTTC. Residues: CASRSQAGGNTYEQYF. This sequence joins TRBV28 and TRBJ2-7; D may be TRBD1 (7 bases). V dropped 6 bases and J dropped 4 bases, with 22 bases sitting between them. Germline V gene lookup returns CDR1 MDHEN and CDR2 SYDVKM. The CDR3 contains 16 residues.

This rearrangement joins TRBV28 to TRBJ2-3; TRBD2 is a possible D gene (5 bases). This CDR3 region has 12 residues. V gave up 10 bases and J gave up 10 bases, with 18 bases separating them. Germline assignment: CDR1 MDHEN and CDR2 SYDVKM. CDR3 amino acids: CATGVGSPAQYF. The CDR3 nucleotides read TGTGCCACCGGGGTGGGGTCCCCAGCGCAGTATTTT. Filled out from reference TRBV28 and TRBJ2-3, the complete variable domain reads DVKVTQSSRYLVKRTGEKVFLECVQDMDHENMFWYRQDPGLGLRLIYFSYDVKMKEKGDIPEGYSVSREKKERFSLILESASTNQTSMYLCATGVGSPAQYFGPGTRLTVL.

The chain carries TRBV7-3 and TRBJ2-3; 8 positions agree with TRBD1. The length of the CDR3 is 13 residues. Germline-derived CDR1 and CDR2 are SGHTA and FQGTGA. V lost 2 bases, J lost 6 bases, and 1 base stayed unmatched. This CDR3 reads CASSLPGGDTQYF. Here the CDR3 DNA reads TGTGCCAGCAGCTTACCAGGGGGCGATACGCAGTATTTT.

On this clone: At one of its ends the junction is not consistent with the germline gene, which may arise from a read error. The V gene is TRBV5-4, the J gene TRBJ1-2; D remains ambiguous. CDR3 length: 14 residues. From germline, CDR1 is SGHNT and CDR2 YYREEE (reference sequence). CDR3 residues: CASSSPGRQDGYTF. The CDR3 DNA sequence: TGTGCCAGCAGCTCCCCCGGCAGGCAGGATGGATACACCTTC.

In this sample, this clone turned up once. The chain links TRBV4-3 to TRBJ1-2; a weak D match, TRBD1 (6 bases). Trimming took 1 base from V and 5 from J, leaving 11 bases between them. CDR1 LGHNA and CDR2 YSLEER come from the germline V gene. This CDR3 has 14 amino acids. The CDR3 bases are TGCGCCAGCAGCCAAGTTCGACAGGCGTATGGCTACACCTTC. The encoded protein is CASSQVRQAYGYTF.

V and J are TRBV28 and TRBJ1-5, with D possibly matching TRBD1 (5 bases). Germline V gene data show CDR1 as MDHEN and CDR2 as SYDVKM. The CDR3 extends over 18 amino acids. Between the trimmed V and J ends, which lost 8 bases and 0 bases, there was a span of 23 bases. CDR3 sequence: CASEGWSQGSFSNQPQHF. The CDR3, as DNA: TGTGCCAGCGAAGGGTGGAGCCAGGGCTCGTTTAGCAATCAGCCCCAGCATTTT.

This rearrangement joins TRBV28 to TRBJ2-1; D gene uncertain. This CDR3 spans 13 amino acids. V shed 6 bases and J shed 7 bases, with 13 bases lying between them. Germline V gene data show CDR1 as MDHEN and CDR2 as SYDVKM. CDR3 coding DNA: TGTGCCAGCAGCCCAGTCCCCTTGAATGAGCAGTTCTTC. Amino acids: CASSPVPLNEQFF.

V usage is TRBV20-1 and J usage is TRBJ2-5; unclear D gene. Germline V lookup: CDR1 DFQATT, CDR2 SNEGSKA (reference sequence). The V and J ends lost 7 bases and 1 base respectively, with 7 bases between them. The CDR3 has 11 residues. The CDR3 DNA sequence: TGCAGTGGGTTGGCCCAAGAGACCCAGTACTTC. It is translated as CSGLAQETQYF.

The CDR3 nucleotides are TGTGCCAGCAGCTTGATAGCGGGAGGGTACCAAGAGACCCAGTACTTC. Translation: CASSLIAGGYQETQYF. V and J are TRBV11-2 and TRBJ2-5; the match to TRBD2 covers 11 bases. After removal of 3 bases from V and 0 bases from J, the junction contained 3 bases not matched to a gene. Germline values: CDR1 SGHAT, CDR2 FQNNGV. This CDR3 region has 16 residues.

J is TRBJ1-2 and V is TRBV12-3 or TRBV12-4; 9 positions match TRBD1. The CDR3 has 12 residues. V shed 7 bases and J 8 bases; nucleotides not matched to a gene: 5. Here the CDR3 reads CASTRTGEGYTF. DNA of the CDR3: TGTGCCAGCACTAGGACAGGGGAAGGCTACACCTTC.

The chain is built from TRBV14 and TRBJ2-5; 9 bases map to TRBD2. From germline, CDR1 is SGHDN and CDR2 FVKESK. The CDR3 has 14 amino acids. J was trimmed by 4 bases and V by 6 bases; bases with no gene match: 6. CDR3 in DNA: TGTGCCAGCAGTTTAGCGGGGGCGGGAGAGACCCAGTACTTC. Translating it yields CASSLAGAGETQYF.

The chain employs TRBV28 and TRBJ1-4, with TRBD1 matching over 8 bases. Germline lookup yields CDR1 MDHEN and CDR2 SYDVKM. Trimming at V came to 2 bases and at J to 8 bases, leaving 10 bases not matched to a gene. The length of the CDR3 is 16 residues. CDR3 coding DNA: TGTGCCAGCAGTTTACATTACGACAGGGGTGACGAAAAACTGTTTTTT. Encoded protein: CASSLHYDRGDEKLFF.

The chain has TRBV3-1 (or the pseudogene TRBV3-2) and TRBJ2-5; tentatively, D is TRBD2 (5 bases). Trimming pared 8 bases from V and 0 bases from J, leaving 7 bases between. The CDR3 contains 12 residues. Germline CDR1 is LGHDT and CDR2 is YNNKEL (reference sequence). This CDR3 is CASGLYQETQYF. CDR3 in DNA: TGTGCCAGCGGACTTTACCAAGAGACCCAGTACTTC.

This clone has just a few counts. CDR3 sequence (DNA): TGTGCCAGCAGCTTGGAAGGCATAGGGGGCGAGCAGTACTTC. It codes for CASSLEGIGGEQYF. The V and J genes are TRBV5-4 and TRBJ2-7; tentatively, D is TRBD1 (6 bases). The V end was cut by 0 bases, the J end by 6 bases, with 13 bases between. From germline, CDR1 is SGHNT and CDR2 YYREEE (reference sequence). The CDR3 runs 14 residues. Variable domain in full (rest from reference TRBV5-4 and TRBJ2-7): ETGVTQSPTHLIKTRGQQVTLRCSSQSGHNTVSWYQQALGQGPQFIFQYYREEENGRGNFPPRFSGLQFPNYSSELNVNALELDDSALYLCASSLEGIGGEQYFGPGTRLTVT.

The genes are TRBV11-2 and TRBJ2-7; TRBD2 might be the D (5 bases). The CDR3 sequence is 15 residues long. V was shortened by 1 base and J by 1 base, with 11 bases between the two germline ends. Germline V CDR1 and CDR2: SGHAT, FQNNGV. The CDR3 spells CASSLGGLASYEQYF. As DNA, the CDR3 is TGTGCCAGCAGCTTAGGCGGCCTAGCTTCCTACGAGCAGTACTTC. The full variable domain, rest sourced from reference TRBV11-2 and TRBJ2-7, is EAGVAQSPRYKIIEKRQSVAFWCNPISGHATLYWYQQILGQGPKLLIQFQNNGVVDDSQLPKDRFSAERLKGVDSTLKIQPAKLEDSAVYLCASSLGGLASYEQYFGPGTRLTVT.

The chain uses TRBV4-3 and TRBJ2-5; 7 bases match TRBD1. CDR3 length: 15 amino acids. Germline CDR1 is LGHNA and CDR2 is YSLEER. V was clipped by 0 bases and J by 1 base; unmatched bases: 2. The DNA of the CDR3 is TGCGCCAGCAGCCAAGACCGGACAGGCCAAGAGACCCAGTACTTC. Amino acid sequence: CASSQDRTGQETQYF.

This clone appeared a single time. For the CDR3, the DNA is TGTGCCAGCAGTTATGGGACAGGGGGGAGCTCCTACGAGCAGTACTTC. Protein product: CASSYGTGGSSYEQYF. The chain joins TRBV6-5 to TRBJ2-7; 11 nucleotides align to TRBD1. CDR3 length: 16 residues. The germline CDR1 and CDR2 sequences are MNHEY and SVGAGI. With 3 bases clipped from V and 0 bases from J, the junction kept 4 bases outside the gene matches.

The V and J genes are TRBV6-5 and TRBJ1-2; the match to TRBD1 covers 7 bases. The CDR3 consists of 13 residues. The J segment lost 3 bases and the V segment lost 6 bases, leaving 4 bases of the junction unmatched. Germline CDR1 MNHEY, CDR2 SVGAGI. The CDR3 loop reads CASRRDRDYGYTF. CDR3 bases: TGTGCCAGCAGACGCGACAGGGACTATGGCTACACCTTC.

V gene TRBV30 combines with J gene TRBJ1-5; 9 bases map to TRBD1. The junction had 3 bases not matched to a gene; V was cut back by 0 bases and J by 3 bases. Germline values: CDR1 GTSNPN, CDR2 SVGIG (reference sequence). The CDR3 is 15 amino acids. The CDR3 protein is CAWSVGQGNNQPQHF. The CDR3 region has the DNA TGTGCCTGGAGTGTAGGACAGGGGAACAATCAGCCCCAGCATTTT.

This clone was counted once. The genes are TRBV2 and TRBJ1-2, with 7 bases aligning to TRBD1. This CDR3 region has 13 residues. The germline V gene has CDR1 SNHLY and CDR2 FYNNEI. DNA for the CDR3: TGTGCGGAGGGAAACAGGGGATACTATGGCTACACCTTC. It yields the protein CAEGNRGYYGYTF. Full variable domain (remainder filled in from reference TRBV2 and TRBJ1-2): EPEVTQTPSHQVTQMGQEVILRCVPISNHLYFYWYRQILGQKVEFLVSFYNNEISEKSEIFDDQFSVERPDGSNFTLKIRSTKLEDSAMYFCAEGNRGYYGYTFGSGTRLTVV.

The chain recombines TRBV7-9 with TRBJ1-2; D is possibly TRBD1 (6 bases). V lost 1 base and J 7 bases, leaving 13 bases between the germline ends. The CDR3 has 14 amino acids. Germline assignment: CDR1 SEHNR and CDR2 FQNEAQ (reference sequence). In DNA form, the CDR3 reads TGTGCCAGCAGCTTAGAGGTACAGGGCCGTGGCTACACCTTC. This codes for CASSLEVQGRGYTF. Supplemented by reference TRBV7-9 and TRBJ1-2, the full variable domain reads DTGVSQNPRHKITKRGQNVTFRCDPISEHNRLYWYRQTLGQGPEFLTYFQNEAQLEKSRLLSDRFSAERPKGSFSTLEIQRTEQGDSAMYLCASSLEVQGRGYTFGSGTRLTVV.

This clone was observed a few times. The chain is built from TRBV28 and TRBJ1-5, with D hard to call. Germline CDR1 is MDHEN and CDR2 is SYDVKM. With 5 bases removed from V and 5 bases from J, the gap between germline ends came to 10 bases. The CDR3 has 13 amino acids. The CDR3 DNA reads as TGTGCCAGCAGTCCCTTAGTGGATCAGCCCCAGCATTTT. This gives the protein CASSPLVDQPQHF.

This clone was observed once. V gene TRBV5-1 combines with J gene TRBJ2-6; D gene ambiguous. CDR3 length: 13 residues. Germline CDR1 SGHRS, CDR2 YFSETQ. V was cut by 4 bases and J by 3 bases, with 5 bases left in between. The CDR3 DNA is TGCGCCAGCAGCGAGGATGGGGCCAACGTCCTGACTTTC. The encoded protein is CASSEDGANVLTF.